This T cell receptor (beta chain) was identified in a study of T cells after yellow fever vaccination. Findings and caveats of the study: Clones that expanded after primary vaccination mostly reappeared after the booster (just over 95% CD4, 88% CD8).

TCRdb reprocessed the 5' RACE reads with MiXCR, giving one entry per CDR3 protein. Of about 110,000 distinct CDR3 sequences listed, approximately 8.4% were seen once; the top ten hold about 25%. On this clonotype itself: Antigen unknown.

CDR3 length equals 16 residues. V lost 4 bases and J lost 4; bases outside the gene matches: 12. The germline V gene encodes CDR1 MGHRA and CDR2 YSYEKL. The rearrangement uses TRBV4-1 and TRBJ2-7; 8 nucleotides match TRBD2. The source of this sequence is a man aged 25 to 40 who received the YFV17D yellow fever vaccine. The material was CD8+ T cells sorted from PBMCs, obtained 45 days after the yellow fever booster vaccination. The CDR3 DNA is TGCGCCAGCAGCCCCACTAGCAGGACTAGCAAGTACGAGCAGTACTTC. Translating gives CASSPTSRTSKYEQYF.